The present TCR beta chain was sequenced within a study of shared clonotypes between healthy human individuals. CD8 cells classed as naive were CD45RO-negative and positively selected for CCR7, excluding terminally differentiated effector memory CD45RA+ cells. V was shortened by 10 bases and J by 5 bases, with 9 bases between the two germline ends. The CDR3 sequence is 11 residues long. The germline gives CDR1 SNHLY, CDR2 FYNNEI. Measured with immunoSEQ multiplex PCR; TCRdb has only the in-frame clones, and not every one. The table shows about 580,000 clones, with roughly 98% occurring only once. Input material: naive CD8+ T cells sorted from blood. This chain uses TRBV2 with TRBJ2-1; D is unresolved. The clonotype comes from a man aged 25-45 years in good health. CDR3 residues: CANQADNEQFF. The CDR3 DNA follows: TGTGCCAACCAGGCGGACAATGAGCAGTTCTTC.